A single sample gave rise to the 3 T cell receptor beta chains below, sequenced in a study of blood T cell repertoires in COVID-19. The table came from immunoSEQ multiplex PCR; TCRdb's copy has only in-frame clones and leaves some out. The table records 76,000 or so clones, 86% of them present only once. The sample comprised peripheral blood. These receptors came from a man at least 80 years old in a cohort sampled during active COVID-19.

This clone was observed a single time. The CDR3 region is CSASAVRGYQETQYF. DNA of the CDR3: TGCAGTGCTAGTGCAGTGCGGGGGTACCAAGAGACCCAGTACTTC. The chain combines TRBV20-1 with TRBJ2-5; 7 nucleotides agree with TRBD2. With 3 bases clipped from V and 0 bases from J, the junction kept 7 bases outside the gene matches. The CDR3 is made up of 15 amino acids. Germline assignment: CDR1 DFQATT and CDR2 SNEGSKA (reference sequence).

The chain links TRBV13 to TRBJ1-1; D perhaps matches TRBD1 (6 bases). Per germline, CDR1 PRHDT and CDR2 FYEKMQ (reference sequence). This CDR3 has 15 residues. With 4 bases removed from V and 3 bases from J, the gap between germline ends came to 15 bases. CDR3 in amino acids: CASSSKQGLDTEAFF. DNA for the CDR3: TGTGCCAGCAGCTCAAAACAGGGTTTGGACACTGAAGCTTTCTTT.

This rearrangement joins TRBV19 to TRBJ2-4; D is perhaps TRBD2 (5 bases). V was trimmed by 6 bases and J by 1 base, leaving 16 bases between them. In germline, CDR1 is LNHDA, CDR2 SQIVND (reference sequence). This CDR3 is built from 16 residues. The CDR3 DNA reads TGTGCCAGTAGCGGACTCGGCGGTGGGGCCAAAAACATTCAGTACTTC. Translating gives CASSGLGGGAKNIQYF.